Listed here are 19 T cell receptor beta chains from one sample, sequenced in a study of cytomegalovirus exposure and HLA in healthy donors. The primer mix had 60 Vbeta and 13 Jbeta primers. Method: immunoSEQ multiplex PCR; TCRdb's copy keeps in-frame clones and lacks some. The table has fewer than 200,000 clones, roughly 78% seen once; the top ten hold under 0.85%. What was sequenced was PBMCs. All receptors come from a boy between 10 and 17 years old in good health and CMV-seronegative.

This clone was observed a few times. The chain combines TRBV5-4 with TRBJ1-6, with no clear D. V dropped 3 bases and J dropped 2 bases, with 9 bases sitting between them. The CDR3 spans 15 residues. The germline V gene has CDR1 SGHNT and CDR2 YYREEE (reference sequence). In DNA, the CDR3 is TGTGCCAGCAGCTCCGCCGGGGCCTATAATTCACCCCTCCACTTT. Translated: CASSSAGAYNSPLHF.

Here the CDR3 reads CASSTGTSGTPAKNIQYF. DNA for the CDR3: TGTGCCAGCAGCACAGGGACTAGCGGGACCCCGGCCAAAAACATTCAGTACTTC. The chain joins TRBV7-2 to TRBJ2-4; 13 bases fit TRBD2. Per the germline V gene, CDR1 is SGHTA and CDR2 is FQGNSA. V shed 5 bases and J 1 base; nucleotides not matched to a gene: 8. The CDR3 loop spans 18 amino acids.

This chain joins TRBV12-5 and TRBJ2-7; tentatively, D is TRBD2 (5 bases). Per the germline V gene, CDR1 is LGHNT and CDR2 is FRNRAP. V was clipped by 6 bases and J by 0 bases, with 6 bases between them. The CDR3 is 12 amino acids. The CDR3, as DNA: TGTGCTAGTGGGGAGGCCTCCTACGAGCAGTACTTC. Amino acid sequence: CASGEASYEQYF.

V and J are TRBV30 and TRBJ1-4; 7 positions agree with TRBD1. Germline V gives CDR1 GTSNPN, CDR2 SVGIG (reference sequence). Germline trimming cut 6 bases from V and 3 bases from J; bases unmatched to any gene: 7. The CDR3 is 14 residues long. CDR3 DNA sequence: TGTGCCTGTACCGACAGGGACTCTAATGAAAAACTGTTTTTT. Amino acid sequence: CACTDRDSNEKLFF.

This clone appeared a few times. The chain combines TRBV9 with TRBJ2-7; a weak D match, TRBD1 (5 bases). The CDR3 runs to 14 residues. Germline CDR1 reads SGDLS; CDR2 reads YYNGEE. Trimming removed 0 bases at V and 0 bases at J, with 7 bases between. CDR3 loop: CASSVGRASYEQYF. The DNA of the CDR3 is TGTGCCAGCAGCGTAGGCAGGGCCTCCTACGAGCAGTACTTC.

The chain uses TRBV29-1 and TRBJ1-1; possibly TRBD1 for D (6 bases). This CDR3 has 15 residues. The germline V gene encodes CDR1 SQVTM and CDR2 ANQGSEA. V lost 5 bases to trimming and J lost 1 base, with 17 bases between them. The CDR3 DNA sequence: TGCAGCGTTCGTCGGCCGGGCAGGGGGAACACTGAAGCTTTCTTT. Encoded protein: CSVRRPGRGNTEAFF.

This chain links TRBV30 with TRBJ1-1; possible D gene TRBD1, 5 bases. This CDR3 has 13 residues. Germline CDR1 is GTSNPN and CDR2 is SVGIG (reference sequence). V was pared by 3 bases and J by 4 bases, with 12 bases between. This chain's CDR3 is CAWRSKGSTEAFF. The CDR3 DNA reads as TGTGCCTGGAGATCTAAGGGGTCCACTGAAGCTTTCTTT.

The chain recombines TRBV5-1 with TRBJ2-1; D remains unclear. CDR3 size: 11 residues. CDR1 and CDR2 (germline): SGHRS, YFSETQ. The V end was cut by 6 bases, the J end by 4 bases, with 5 bases between. The CDR3: CASKLYNEQFF. In DNA, the CDR3 is TGCGCCAGCAAGCTATACAATGAGCAGTTCTTC.

This chain uses TRBV9 with TRBJ2-5; TRBD2 matches 7 bases. Germline V lookup: CDR1 SGDLS, CDR2 YYNGEE. With V trimmed by 2 bases and J by 0 bases, 1 base remained unmatched. This CDR3 contains 14 residues. This CDR3 reads CASSVSGYQETQYF. The DNA of the CDR3 is TGTGCCAGCAGCGTTAGCGGGTACCAAGAGACCCAGTACTTC. Looking up the rest from reference TRBV9 and TRBJ2-5 gives the full variable domain: DSGVTQTPKHLITATGQRVTLRCSPRSGDLSVYWYQQSLDQGLQFLIQYYNGEERAKGNILERFSAQQFPDLHSELNLSSLELGDSALYFCASSVSGYQETQYFGPGTRLLVL.

V and J are TRBV29-1 and TRBJ1-2; 11 nucleotides agree with TRBD1. V was clipped by 6 bases and J by 2 bases; unmatched bases: 5. The CDR3 spans 14 residues. The V gene's germline CDR1 is SQVTM and CDR2 ANQGSEA. CDR3 region: CSVDRGRGNYGYTF. DNA for the CDR3: TGCAGCGTGGACAGGGGGCGCGGGAACTATGGCTACACCTTC.

The chain joins TRBV2 to TRBJ1-2; D is uncertain. The germline gives CDR1 SNHLY, CDR2 FYNNEI. CDR3 length equals 17 residues. V lost 5 bases, J lost 2 bases, and 21 bases lay in between. CDR3 nucleotides: TGTGCCAGCAGTCGGGTTGCGGGTTGGCGGATAAACTATGGCTACACCTTC. Residues: CASSRVAGWRINYGYTF.

The rearrangement links TRBV2 to TRBJ1-4, with D possibly matching TRBD1 (5 bases). The V end was cut by 3 bases, the J end by 7 bases, with 6 bases between. There are 12 residues in the CDR3. CDR1 and CDR2 from the germline V gene are SNHLY and FYNNEI. In DNA form, the CDR3 reads TGTGCCAGCAGTGAGGGGCCTGAAAAACTGTTTTTT. As protein: CASSEGPEKLFF.

The CDR3 nucleotides read TGCAGCGTTCAGGGGACAGGGGCCAACGTCCTGACTTTC. It encodes CSVQGTGANVLTF. The J gene is TRBJ2-6, the V gene TRBV29-1; possibly TRBD1 for D (6 bases). V dropped 5 bases and J dropped 4 bases, with 9 bases sitting between them. CDR3 length: 13 amino acids. Germline CDR1 SQVTM, CDR2 ANQGSEA.

The rearrangement links TRBV5-1 to TRBJ1-3; perhaps TRBD1 as D (5 bases). Trimming removed 4 bases at V and 4 bases at J, with 21 bases between. The CDR3 is made up of 17 amino acids. CDR1 is SGHRS and CDR2 is YFSETQ in the germline V gene. The CDR3 region has the DNA TGCGCCAGCAGCCCGGGAGGATGGCAGGGAGGAGGAAACACCATATATTTT. Translating gives CASSPGGWQGGGNTIYF.

The rearrangement uses TRBV14 and TRBJ2-2, with TRBD1 identical over 7 bases. J was trimmed by 4 bases and V by 0 bases; bases with no gene match: 8. The CDR3 extends over 17 amino acids. CDR1 and CDR2 (germline): SGHDN, FVKESK. The CDR3 protein is CASSQDRSTGITGELFF. The CDR3 bases are TGTGCCAGCAGCCAAGATAGGTCGACAGGGATCACCGGGGAGCTGTTTTTT.

The count of this clone is one. The V and J genes are TRBV11-3 and TRBJ2-7; possibly TRBD1 for D (5 bases). This CDR3 comprises 17 residues. Germline loops: CDR1 SGHNT, CDR2 YENEEA. V lost 1 base and J lost 3, with 19 bases in between. The CDR3 DNA reads as TGTGCCAGCAGCTTAGGTCCTGGGGCGGAACCCTACTACGAGCAGTACTTC. The encoded protein is CASSLGPGAEPYYEQYF. Variable domain in full (rest from reference TRBV11-3 and TRBJ2-7): EAGVVQSPRYKIIEKKQPVAFWCNPISGHNTLYWYLQNLGQGPELLIRYENEEAVDDSQLPKDRFSAERLKGVDSTLKIQPAELGDSAVYLCASSLGPGAEPYYEQYFGPGTRLTVT.

The chain uses TRBV6-5 and TRBJ1-5; D call uncertain. The CDR3 is 13 residues long. Germline V gene sequence: CDR1 MNHEY, CDR2 SVGAGI. With 4 bases removed from V and 5 bases from J, the gap between germline ends came to 9 bases. CDR3 sequence reads: CASSSVPYQPQHF. CDR3 DNA sequence: TGTGCCAGCAGTTCGGTTCCTTATCAGCCCCAGCATTTT.

This rearrangement joins TRBV27 to TRBJ1-5; a weak D match, TRBD1 (5 bases). Germline loops: CDR1 MNHEY, CDR2 SMNVEV (reference sequence). Between the trimmed V and J ends, which lost 8 bases and 7 bases, there was a span of 15 bases. This CDR3 is 13 amino acids long. The CDR3 here is CASAPDGGQPQHF. For the CDR3, the DNA is TGTGCCAGCGCCCCGGACGGGGGACAGCCCCAGCATTTT.

The rearrangement joins TRBV7-9 to TRBJ1-1, with 9 bases fitting TRBD1. The CDR3 has 14 residues. CDR1 and CDR2 (germline): SEHNR, FQNEAQ (reference sequence). With 5 bases clipped from V and 3 bases from J, the junction kept 4 bases outside the gene matches. The CDR3 region is CASSQGQGHTEAFF. The DNA for the CDR3 is TGTGCCAGCAGCCAGGGACAGGGACACACTGAAGCTTTCTTT.